This passage covers 19 T cell receptor beta chains from one sample sequenced in a study of blood T cell repertoires in COVID-19. TCRdb's copy holds only in-frame clones and misses some; the assay was immunoSEQ multiplex PCR. Among around 450,000 clones listed, less than 95% were seen once. The source material was PBMCs or T cells enriched from blood (not recorded which). The receptors derive from a man aged 18 to 29 who had recovered from COVID-19.

The V call is TRBV18, the J call TRBJ1-1, with 7 nucleotides matching TRBD1. Per germline, CDR1 KGHSH and CDR2 LQKENI. This CDR3 comprises 13 residues. V lost 6 bases and J lost 5; bases outside the gene matches: 6. CDR3 residues: CASSLDRTTEAFF. CDR3 DNA sequence: TGTGCCAGCTCGTTGGACAGGACGACTGAAGCTTTCTTT.

The genes are TRBV30 and TRBJ1-5; tentative D call: TRBD1 (6 bases). V was cut by 0 bases and J by 6 bases, with 18 bases left in between. The CDR3 runs to 16 residues. Germline lookup yields CDR1 GTSNPN and CDR2 SVGIG (reference sequence). DNA of the CDR3: TGTGCCTGGAGTGTAAGTAGTGGGGGCCGACGTCAGCCCCAGCATTTT. Translating gives CAWSVSSGGRRQPQHF.

V gene TRBV5-6 combines with J gene TRBJ2-2, with 7 bases lining up with TRBD2. V trimming: 5 bases; J trimming: 5 bases; junction bases outside the gene matches: 6. Germline CDR1 reads SGHDT; CDR2 reads YYEEEE. The CDR3 contains 14 residues. The CDR3 protein is CASRAGTATGELFF. In nucleotides, the CDR3 is TGTGCCAGCAGAGCGGGAACGGCTACCGGGGAGCTGTTTTTT.

The rearrangement links TRBV19 to TRBJ2-1; 8 nucleotides match TRBD1. Trimming took 7 bases from V and 0 from J; bases not matched to a gene: 20. CDR3 length equals 20 residues. CDR1 and CDR2 from the germline V gene are LNHDA and SQIVND (reference sequence). CDR3 amino acids: CASKPGTGGERISSYNEQFF. The CDR3 DNA is TGTGCCAGTAAACCCGGGACAGGTGGGGAAAGGATAAGCTCCTACAATGAGCAGTTCTTC.

The chain uses TRBV6-1 and TRBJ2-7, with TRBD1 matching over 11 bases. CDR1 is MNHNS and CDR2 is SASEGT in the germline V gene. The J segment lost 7 bases and the V segment lost 4 bases, leaving 12 bases of the junction unmatched. This CDR3 spans 16 amino acids. The CDR3 DNA reads TGTGCCAGCAGTGTGACACCGGGACAGGGGGTTGGAGAGCAGTACTTC. It translates to CASSVTPGQGVGEQYF.

The genes are TRBV14 and TRBJ1-6, with unresolved D. Germline V gene sequence: CDR1 SGHDN, CDR2 FVKESK. The V end lost 1 base, the J end lost 0 bases, and 16 bases lay between the germline ends. The CDR3 sequence is 19 residues long. The CDR3 sequence is CASSQGHWSASSYNSPLHF. The CDR3 nucleotides read TGTGCCAGCAGCCAAGGACATTGGTCAGCCAGCTCCTATAATTCACCCCTCCACTTT.

The V and J genes are TRBV25-1 and TRBJ1-1; D unclear. V was cut by 7 bases and J by 3 bases, with 9 bases left in between. The CDR3 consists of 12 residues. Germline-derived CDR1 and CDR2 are MGHDK and SYGVNS. CDR3 region: CASTWRDTEAFF. The CDR3 DNA reads as TGTGCCAGCACTTGGAGAGACACTGAAGCTTTCTTT.

In this sample, this clone turned up once. J is TRBJ1-5 and V is TRBV4-1; 9 nucleotides match TRBD1. This CDR3 has 16 amino acids. Germline trimming cut 3 bases from V and 3 bases from J; bases unmatched to any gene: 6. The germline V gene encodes CDR1 MGHRA and CDR2 YSYEKL. The CDR3 here is CASSQGTGPLNQPQHF. CDR3 sequence (DNA): TGCGCCAGCAGCCAGGGGACAGGGCCCCTCAATCAGCCCCAGCATTTT.

V gene TRBV27 combines with J gene TRBJ2-5; the D gene is possibly TRBD2 (6 bases). Germline assignment: CDR1 MNHEY and CDR2 SMNVEV (reference sequence). Trimming pared 8 bases from V and 0 bases from J, leaving 10 bases between. The CDR3 is 13 amino acids. CDR3 region: CASAGGNQETQYF. CDR3 DNA sequence: TGTGCCAGCGCTGGGGGGAACCAAGAGACCCAGTACTTC.

The chain joins TRBV7-9 to TRBJ1-1; no definite D call. The germline V and J ends were trimmed by 2 bases and 4 bases, with 11 bases remaining between them. The CDR3 consists of 14 residues. Germline CDR1 SEHNR, CDR2 FQNEAQ (reference sequence). The CDR3 DNA is TGTGCCAGCAGCTTAAAGGGCGGGCTCACTGAAGCTTTCTTT. Encoded protein: CASSLKGGLTEAFF.

The genes are TRBV5-8 and TRBJ2-5; tentative D call: TRBD2 (5 bases). Germline CDR1 and CDR2: SGHTS and YDEGEE. The V gene lost 0 bases and the J gene lost 7 bases, with 10 bases spanning the gap. There are 13 residues in the CDR3. The CDR3 region has the DNA TGTGCCAGCAGCTTGGGGGGAGTAGGGACCCAGTACTTC. Translation gives CASSLGGVGTQYF.

The rearrangement joins TRBV5-6 to TRBJ2-3, with 8 bases lining up with TRBD2. J gave up 4 bases and V 6 bases, and 7 bases lay outside the gene matches. CDR1 and CDR2 from the germline V gene are SGHDT and YYEEEE. The CDR3 spans 14 residues. The CDR3 sequence: CASKIGLAADTQYF. In DNA form, the CDR3 reads TGTGCCAGCAAAATCGGACTAGCTGCAGATACGCAGTATTTT.

This chain links TRBV3-1 (or the pseudogene TRBV3-2) with TRBJ2-2, with 9 bases aligning to TRBD1. The CDR3 covers 18 residues. Losses at the gene ends were 0 bases for V and 4 bases for J; bases not matched to a gene: 9. Germline V lookup: CDR1 LGHDT, CDR2 YNNKEL (reference sequence). DNA of the CDR3: TGTGCCAGCAGCCAAGAGGGACCGGGACAGGGCTTCACCGGGGAGCTGTTTTTT. As protein: CASSQEGPGQGFTGELFF.

Only one count was recorded for this clone. This chain links TRBV18 with TRBJ2-2, with TRBD2 identical over 11 bases. V shed 4 bases, J shed 6 bases, and the junction held 7 bases outside the gene matches. The CDR3 has 16 residues. CDR1 is KGHSH and CDR2 is LQKENI in the germline V gene. The CDR3 DNA is TGTGCCAGCTCACGAACTAGCGGGAGAGGTTCCGGGGAGCTGTTTTTT. As protein: CASSRTSGRGSGELFF.

J is TRBJ1-2 and V is TRBV11-3; D call uncertain. Trimming took 3 bases from V and 4 from J, leaving 12 bases between them. Germline CDR1 SGHNT, CDR2 YENEEA. The CDR3 contains 14 residues. The CDR3 DNA follows: TGTGCCAGCAGCTTGGATGCGGGGAGCTATGGCTACACCTTC. It is translated as CASSLDAGSYGYTF.

In its sample, this clone was seen a few times. V and J are TRBV6-5 and TRBJ1-5; no firm D call. CDR1 and CDR2 (germline): MNHEY, SVGAGI. The CDR3 extends over 15 amino acids. V was pared by 8 bases and J by 8 bases, with 22 bases between. CDR3 loop: CASGWQTSDLEPQHF. CDR3 bases: TGTGCCAGCGGCTGGCAGACGAGCGATCTGGAGCCCCAGCATTTT.

The genes are TRBV23-1 and TRBJ1-2; TRBD1 agrees at 10 bases. TRBV23-1 is placed among ORFs of uncertain function. The CDR3 spans 16 residues. V shed 0 bases and J 6 bases; nucleotides not matched to a gene: 7. The CDR3 nucleotides are TGCGCCAGCAGTCAATCTTGGGGGACAGGGGTCGATGGCTACACCTTC. Its protein is CASSQSWGTGVDGYTF.

This clone was recorded only once. CDR3 loop: CASSKLGRGCAQYF. The DNA for the CDR3 is TGTGCCAGCAGCAAACTTGGCAGGGGGTGCGCGCAGTACTTC. V is TRBV21-1 and J is TRBJ2-7; the D call in the table, TRBD1, was not verified against the DNA. TRBV21-1 is an annotated pseudogene. The CDR3 sequence is 14 residues long.

The chain joins TRBV30 to TRBJ2-1; 9 bases align to TRBD2. The germline gives CDR1 GTSNPN, CDR2 SVGIG (reference sequence). With 2 bases clipped from V and 7 bases from J, the junction kept 9 bases outside the gene matches. The CDR3 runs to 15 residues. The CDR3 is CAWSRDSGSMNEQFF. Here the CDR3 DNA reads TGTGCCTGGAGTCGTGATAGCGGGAGCATGAATGAGCAGTTCTTC.